This T cell receptor beta chain was retrieved from a study of vaccination effects on CD4 cells after COVID-19. Study results and limitations: Marked clonal contraction was seen in infection- and vaccine-induced clones late after vaccination.

Germline V lookup: CDR1 LGHDT, CDR2 YNNKEL (reference sequence). V shed 4 bases and J shed 8 bases, with 23 bases lying between them. The CDR3 covers 16 residues. Worth noting for this clone: Its antigen is not identified.

ViraFEST expansion of antigen-specific CD4+ T cells with viral peptide pools preceded sequencing. Around day 10 of culture, CD4+ T cells were separated out. Prior SARS-CoV-2 infection was absent in the vaccine recipients, as shown by negative nucleocapsid antibodies. About 1.8 million PBMC were seeded per well and grown in the presence of 10 IU/ml IL-2 and about 10 ug/ml peptides. Each culture had half its medium swapped for IL-2 medium on days 3 and 7. Assay used: immunoSEQ multiplex PCR; TCRdb lists only in-frame clones, some missing. The sample contains 73,000 or so clones, roughly 79% of which appear only once.

The sample consisted of CD4+ T cells from PBMCs cultured with SARS-CoV-2 spike peptides, taken before COVID-19 vaccination. The chain is built from TRBV3-1 (or the pseudogene TRBV3-2) and TRBJ1-2; D unclear. The receptor comes from a human donor who received a COVID-19 vaccine. CDR3 DNA sequence: TGTGCCAGCAGCCGTTACCTCGGCGGGAGAAAAAGGGGCTACACCTTC. The encoded protein is CASSRYLGGRKRGYTF.